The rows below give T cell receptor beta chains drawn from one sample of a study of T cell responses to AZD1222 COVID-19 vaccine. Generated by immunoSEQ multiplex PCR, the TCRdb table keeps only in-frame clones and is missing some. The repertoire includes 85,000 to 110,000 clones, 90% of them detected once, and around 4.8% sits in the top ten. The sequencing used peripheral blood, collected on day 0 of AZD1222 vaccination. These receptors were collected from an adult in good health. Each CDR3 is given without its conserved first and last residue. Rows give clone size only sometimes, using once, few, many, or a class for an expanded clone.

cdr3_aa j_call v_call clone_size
ASSRKTGPNTEAF TRBJ1-1 TRBV5-1 -
AWSGSYNSPLH TRBJ1-6 TRBV30 -
ASSQDPWDEKLF TRBJ1-4 TRBV7-8 -
AWSEVYGTEAF TRBJ1-1 TRBV30 -
ASSYSVRTNSPLH TRBJ1-6 TRBV6-5 few
AIMGRDSPTDTQY TRBJ2-3 TRBV10-3 -
ASSPSGTNEQF TRBJ2-1 TRBV5-4 -
ASSAGQAYNEQF TRBJ2-1 TRBV28 -
ASGPGQGYEQY TRBJ2-7 TRBV28 -
ASSPAGGGTEAF TRBJ1-1 TRBV4-1 -
ASSLAAYEGNTIY TRBJ1-3 TRBV6-5 medium-sized
ASSQEGTDYSGNTIY TRBJ1-3 TRBV4-2 -
ATSAWGGYEQF TRBJ2-1 TRBV24-1 -
ASSPTRQGGTEAF TRBJ1-1 TRBV11-2 -
ASSLLGGNTEAF TRBJ1-1 TRBV27 -
ASSPPLLWGQPAYEQY TRBJ2-7 TRBV19 -
ATSEGLAGGYETQY TRBJ2-5 TRBV24-1 -
ASSLVWANNEQF TRBJ2-1 TRBV6-5 -
ASSKSYNEQF TRBJ2-1 TRBV11-2 -
ASSLMGAYEQY TRBJ2-7 TRBV5-4 -
SVEDPDRGFFANYGYT TRBJ1-2 TRBV29-1 -
AWSAPDAGGEAYGYT TRBJ1-2 TRBV30 -
SGSLQETQY TRBJ2-5 TRBV20-1 -
ASSESVQANEKLF TRBJ1-4 TRBV6-1 -
AWRDRTNTEAF TRBJ1-1 TRBV30 -
AISDTEGSYEQY TRBJ2-7 TRBV10-3 once
ASSQELWAHSPLH TRBJ1-6 TRBV4-2 few
ASSNVQGDYGYT TRBJ1-2 TRBV19 -
ASSLSGAGGYEQY TRBJ2-7 TRBV27 -
ASSVGAGVNEQF TRBJ2-1 TRBV9 -
ASSTTGDNEQF TRBJ2-1 TRBV12-3/TRBV12-4 -
ASKWEGLEAF TRBJ1-1 TRBV5-1 -
ASSLVGQPQH TRBJ1-5 TRBV5-5 -
ASSQGTGAFQPQH TRBJ1-5 TRBV3-1/TRBV3-2 once
ASSLGQGILSYEQY TRBJ2-7 TRBV7-9 once
ASNQSPPGEKLF TRBJ1-4 TRBV28 once
ASSFSGGYQETQY TRBJ2-5 TRBV28 -
ASGLLSNQPQH TRBJ1-5 TRBV6-5 -
ASGLSGDSPLH TRBJ1-6 TRBV7-9 -
ASSLSGGYEQY TRBJ2-7 TRBV4-3 -
ASSLDANTEAF TRBJ1-1 TRBV18 -
ASSLGTGGNSPLH TRBJ1-6 TRBV18 -
SARDRETQY TRBJ2-5 TRBV20-1 -
ASRIRDDTGELF TRBJ2-2 TRBV6-5 -
ASSETGFQPQH TRBJ1-5 TRBV7-8 -
ASSQGQGSIEAF TRBJ1-1 TRBV3-1/TRBV3-2 -
ASSPDRAPYYGYT TRBJ1-2 TRBV7-9 -
SATGHPDEKLF TRBJ1-4 TRBV29-1 -
ASRPPGPVGTVGGYGYT TRBJ1-2 TRBV5-4 -
ASQGTDYYGYT TRBJ1-2 TRBV2 -
ASSNPGPTDTQY TRBJ2-3 TRBV3-1/TRBV3-2 -
ASSQVYTGPYEQY TRBJ2-7 TRBV4-1 -
SVGTAFNQPQH TRBJ1-5 TRBV29-1 -
ASSQDGDRGLFADTQY TRBJ2-3 TRBV3-1/TRBV3-2 -
ASSLGAASDGYT TRBJ1-2 TRBV7-2 -
ASSSRRGVGETQY TRBJ2-5 TRBV6-5 -
ASSNGLINQPQH TRBJ1-5 TRBV5-6 -
ASSSPRGSSEQY TRBJ2-7 TRBV6-2/TRBV6-3 -
ASSQDLGGAYGYT TRBJ1-2 TRBV4-2 -
ASSLGAQSNEKLF TRBJ1-4 TRBV5-1 -